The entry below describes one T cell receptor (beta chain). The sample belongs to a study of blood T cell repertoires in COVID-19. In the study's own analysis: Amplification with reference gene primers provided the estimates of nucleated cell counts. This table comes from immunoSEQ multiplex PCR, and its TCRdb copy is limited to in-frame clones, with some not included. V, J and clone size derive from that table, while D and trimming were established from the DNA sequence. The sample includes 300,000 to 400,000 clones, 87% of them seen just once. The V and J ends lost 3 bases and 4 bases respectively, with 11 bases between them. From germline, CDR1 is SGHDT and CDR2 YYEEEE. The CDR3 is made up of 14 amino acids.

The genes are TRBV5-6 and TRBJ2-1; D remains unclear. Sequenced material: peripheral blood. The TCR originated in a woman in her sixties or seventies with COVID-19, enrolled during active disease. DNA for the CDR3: TGTGCCAGCAGCTGGGCGTCCCGATACAATGAGCAGTTCTTC. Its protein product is CASSWASRYNEQFF.